The 10 T cell receptor beta chains given below trace back to one sample, sequenced in a study of blood T cell repertoires in COVID-19. Repertoires were generated with immunoSEQ multiplex PCR, while TCRdb's copy carries only in-frame clones and drops some. This table has fewer than 500,000 clones, about nine tenths appearing once. The material sequenced was peripheral blood. These receptors were collected from a woman aged 30 to 39 with active or convalescent COVID-19.

This chain connects TRBV30 to TRBJ1-2; a weak D match, TRBD1 (5 bases). CDR1 GTSNPN and CDR2 SVGIG come from the germline V gene (reference sequence). The CDR3 spans 13 residues. Trimming took 3 bases from V and 6 from J, leaving 14 bases between them. The CDR3 nucleotides are TGTGCCTGGAGGGAAGCAGGGCGCAATGGCTACACCTTC. Encoded protein: CAWREAGRNGYTF.

The J gene is TRBJ2-7, the V gene TRBV6-5; D might be TRBD2 (6 bases). V shed 7 bases and J shed 6 bases, with 16 bases lying between them. The CDR3 runs to 13 residues. Germline V gene lookup returns CDR1 MNHEY and CDR2 SVGAGI. CDR3 sequence: CASTQWTGGEQYF. The DNA for the CDR3 is TGTGCCAGCACCCAATGGACCGGGGGCGAGCAGTACTTC.

This clone appeared a single time. The chain links TRBV20-1 to TRBJ2-5; maybe TRBD1 (6 bases). CDR1 and CDR2 (germline): DFQATT, SNEGSKA (reference sequence). CDR3 length equals 15 residues. With 3 bases removed from V and 5 bases from J, the gap between germline ends came to 19 bases. Here the CDR3 DNA reads TGCAGTGCTAGTAAAGGGACATCAGAACGGGAGACCCAGTACTTC. This sequence encodes CSASKGTSERETQYF.

The rearrangement uses TRBV6-2 or TRBV6-3 and TRBJ1-5, with 8 bases that match TRBD1. The CDR3 length is 17 residues. CDR1 is MNHEY, CDR2 SVGEGT, per germline. V shed 2 bases and J 0 bases; nucleotides not matched to a gene: 6. DNA for the CDR3: TGTGCCAGCAGTTACCCGCCCGGGACAGGTAGCAATCAGCCCCAGCATTTT. Translated, it gives CASSYPPGTGSNQPQHF.

This rearrangement joins TRBV2 to TRBJ2-7; 9 bases align to TRBD1. This CDR3 contains 17 residues. CDR1 is SNHLY, CDR2 FYNNEI, per germline. V lost 4 bases, J lost 2 bases, and 12 bases stayed unmatched. The chain's CDR3 is CASSGKRPGTGTYEQYF. In DNA form, the CDR3 reads TGTGCCAGCAGTGGGAAGCGCCCCGGGACAGGGACCTACGAGCAGTACTTC.

The chain joins TRBV5-1 to TRBJ2-7, with TRBD1 matching over 7 bases. Losses at the gene ends were 4 bases for V and 3 bases for J; bases not matched to a gene: 10. This CDR3 comprises 15 residues. Germline assignment: CDR1 SGHRS and CDR2 YFSETQ. The CDR3 DNA follows: TGCGCCAGCAGCCAGGGGACAGCAATTAACTACGAGCAGTACTTC. This translates into CASSQGTAINYEQYF.

The chain uses TRBV6-5 and TRBJ1-2; TRBD1 is a possible D gene (5 bases). Germline values: CDR1 MNHEY, CDR2 SVGAGI. Trimming took 2 bases from V and 4 from J, leaving 14 bases between them. CDR3 length: 15 residues. CDR3 coding DNA: TGTGCCAGCAGTTACGGCGGGGGTCCCGGCTATGGCTACACCTTC. It specifies CASSYGGGPGYGYTF.

The V and J genes are TRBV4-1 and TRBJ2-3, with D possibly TRBD2 on 6 matching bases. This CDR3 comprises 16 residues. The germline CDR1 and CDR2 sequences are MGHRA and YSYEKL. Trimming took off 0 bases at V and 1 base at J, with 11 bases between the two ends. The chain's CDR3 is CASSQDPPGGTDTQYF. In nucleotides, the CDR3 is TGCGCCAGCAGCCAAGACCCCCCGGGGGGCACAGATACGCAGTATTTT.

This clone came up once. J is TRBJ2-7 and V is TRBV7-9; perhaps TRBD2 as D (7 bases). The CDR3 runs to 15 residues. Germline CDR1 is SEHNR and CDR2 is FQNEAQ (reference sequence). Trimming removed 5 bases at V and 2 bases at J, with 16 bases between. CDR3 amino acids: CASSPGSGGPYEQYF. The CDR3 DNA follows: TGTGCCAGCAGCCCCGGTTCGGGGGGCCCCTACGAGCAGTACTTC. The full variable domain, in which reference TRBV7-9 and TRBJ2-7 provide the parts outside the CDR3, is DTGVSQNPRHKITKRGQNVTFRCDPISEHNRLYWYRQTLGQGPEFLTYFQNEAQLEKSRLLSDRFSAERPKGSFSTLEIQRTEQGDSAMYLCASSPGSGGPYEQYFGPGTRLTVT.

The chain is built from TRBV30 and TRBJ2-7; 8 nucleotides line up with TRBD2. With V trimmed by 1 base and J by 6 bases, 8 bases remained unmatched. Germline CDR1 GTSNPN, CDR2 SVGIG (reference sequence). There are 14 residues in the CDR3. The CDR3 nucleotides are TGTGCCTGGAGTGGATTGAGCGGGAGCGGCGAGCAGTACTTC. As protein: CAWSGLSGSGEQYF.